The sequence of this T cell receptor (beta chain) was determined in a study of CD8 T cells in Susac syndrome. This CDR3 has 16 residues. Germline V lookup: CDR1 LGHNA, CDR2 YNFKEQ. Trimming removed 0 bases from V and 8 bases from J; junction bases left unmatched: 10. It was with random hexamers that about 0.45 to 1 ug RNA was reverse transcribed. Each CDR3 protein is one row after TCRdb ran MiXCR on the immunoSEQ multiplex PCR reads. The data hold some 150,000 distinct CDR3 sequences, with approximately 95% observed a single time. This sequence was found in a human donor with Susac syndrome. The chain combines TRBV4-2 with TRBJ2-1, with TRBD2 identical over 7 bases. Sequenced: CD4+ T cells from PBMCs. In DNA form, the CDR3 reads TGTGCCAGCAGCCAAGAAGTGAGCGGGGTTGGCGATGAGCAGTTCTTC. Translated, it gives CASSQEVSGVGDEQFF.